One sample yielded the 18 T cell receptor beta chains listed below, sequenced in a study of OX40 agonist ivuxolimab in advanced cancers. Data came from immunoSEQ multiplex PCR; TCRdb stores just in-frame clones and leaves some out. The profile shows 95,000 to 120,000 clones, around 90% of them singletons. The material was CD4+ or CD8+ T cells sorted from blood, obtained in a trial of the OX40 agonist ivuxolimab. The origin of the receptors is an adult with an advanced solid tumor such as melanoma, head and neck, liver or kidney cancer.

This chain links TRBV6-6 with TRBJ2-3, with D tentatively TRBD2 (7 bases). CDR1 MNHNY and CDR2 SVGAGI come from the germline V gene (reference sequence). V lost 4 bases and J lost 4, with 12 bases in between. CDR3 size: 14 residues. CDR3 sequence (DNA): TGTGCCAGCAGTTTCCGGGGGGCCCCAGATACGCAGTATTTT. Protein sequence: CASSFRGAPDTQYF.

Here the CDR3 reads CASSLGLAGAETQYF. CDR3 nucleotides: TGTGCCAGCAGCTTGGGACTAGCGGGAGCGGAGACCCAGTACTTC. J is TRBJ2-5 and V is TRBV5-4, with 12 bases fitting TRBD2. V was pared by 0 bases and J by 5 bases, with 2 bases of the junction left unmatched. The CDR3 runs 15 residues. From germline, CDR1 is SGHNT and CDR2 YYREEE (reference sequence).

The chain uses TRBV9 and TRBJ2-5; D perhaps matches TRBD2 (6 bases). The V and J ends lost 2 bases and 2 bases respectively, with 10 bases between them. Germline values: CDR1 SGDLS, CDR2 YYNGEE. This CDR3 contains 14 residues. The CDR3: CASSVGRTQETQYF. CDR3 sequence (DNA): TGTGCCAGCAGCGTGGGGAGGACGCAAGAGACCCAGTACTTC.

In DNA, the CDR3 is TGCGCCAGCAGCCAGGGAATTCGGAACACTGAAGCTTTCTTT. The encoded protein is CASSQGIRNTEAFF. The V gene is TRBV5-1, the J gene TRBJ1-1, with a tentative D call TRBD1 (5 bases). Germline CDR1 is SGHRS and CDR2 is YFSETQ. The CDR3 extends over 14 amino acids. V was clipped by 4 bases and J by 1 base, with 11 bases between them.

This chain joins TRBV28 and TRBJ1-5; D uncertain. Per germline, CDR1 MDHEN and CDR2 SYDVKM. The CDR3 extends over 14 amino acids. Deletions cut 6 bases from V and 10 bases from J, with 19 bases between. CDR3 in DNA: TGTGCCAGCAGGACGGGAGCCTTTAACGAACCCCAGCATTTT. Amino acids: CASRTGAFNEPQHF.

The chain recombines TRBV11-3 with TRBJ2-3; the match to TRBD2 covers 13 bases. This CDR3 is built from 17 residues. Germline CDR1 reads SGHNT; CDR2 reads YENEEA. The trim removed 5 bases at V and 2 bases at J, leaving 7 bases unmatched. The CDR3, as DNA: TGTGCCAGCAGCCCACGGACTAGCGGGAGTTCCACAGATACGCAGTATTTT. Protein: CASSPRTSGSSTDTQYF.

The chain carries TRBV19 and TRBJ1-1, with a possible D match to TRBD1 (6 bases). The germline CDR1 and CDR2 sequences are LNHDA and SQIVND (reference sequence). Trimming took off 5 bases at V and 4 bases at J, with 11 bases between the two ends. CDR3 size: 13 residues. As DNA, the CDR3 is TGTGCCAGTAGTTGGGGGGCGTCCACTGAAGCTTTCTTT. Protein product: CASSWGASTEAFF.

V is TRBV29-1 and J is TRBJ1-2; D is unresolved. V lost 6 bases and J lost 8, with 22 bases in between. The CDR3 covers 14 residues. Germline CDR1 reads SQVTM; CDR2 reads ANQGSEA. The CDR3 bases are TGCAGCGTGAGATCGGACTACCAACCGCCGGGCTACACCTTC. Translated: CSVRSDYQPPGYTF.

The chain has TRBV6-5 and TRBJ2-7, with no clear D. This CDR3 spans 14 amino acids. Germline V gives CDR1 MNHEY, CDR2 SVGAGI. V shed 0 bases and J shed 4 bases, with 10 bases lying between them. The CDR3 DNA reads TGTGCCAGCAGTTACTCAATCCAGGCGTACGAGCAGTACTTC. It yields the protein CASSYSIQAYEQYF.

This clone turned up a few times. The chain employs TRBV19 and TRBJ1-1, with D unclear. Trimming removed 4 bases at V and 1 base at J, with 16 bases between. CDR1 is LNHDA and CDR2 is SQIVND in the germline V gene (reference sequence). This CDR3 spans 16 amino acids. The CDR3 protein is CASSKTLTDSNTEAFF. CDR3 DNA: TGTGCCAGTAGTAAGACCCTGACGGACTCGAACACTGAAGCTTTCTTT.

This sequence joins TRBV30 and TRBJ2-5; possibly TRBD2 for D (5 bases). The germline CDR1 and CDR2 sequences are GTSNPN and SVGIG (reference sequence). V shed 4 bases and J shed 1 base, with 10 bases lying between them. This CDR3 is 13 amino acids long. The CDR3 bases are TGTGCCTGGAACGCTAGCCCCCAAGAGACCCAGTACTTC. Amino acids: CAWNASPQETQYF.

The chain couples TRBV9 to TRBJ2-3, with 8 nucleotides matching TRBD2. The V and J ends lost 1 base and 1 base, in that order; junction bases with no gene match: 11. This CDR3 is built from 18 residues. CDR1 SGDLS and CDR2 YYNGEE come from the germline V gene. The CDR3 DNA follows: TGTGCCAGCAGCGTATCCCTCCCGACTAGCGTAGGCACAGATACGCAGTATTTT. Amino acid sequence: CASSVSLPTSVGTDTQYF.

V and J are TRBV11-1 and TRBJ2-5; weak D call: TRBD1 (6 bases). Germline values: CDR1 SGHAT, CDR2 FQDESV (reference sequence). Trimming shortened V by 0 bases and J by 6 bases, and 17 bases separated the two germline ends. CDR3 length: 16 amino acids. CDR3 sequence (DNA): TGTGCCAGCAGCTTAGCCCTGGCAGGGGTCGGGCAGACCCAGTACTTC. Translating gives CASSLALAGVGQTQYF.

The rearrangement uses TRBV30 and TRBJ2-1; TRBD2 aligns across 14 bases. The CDR3 loop spans 14 amino acids. V lost 7 bases and J lost 10; bases outside the gene matches: 9. Germline V gene data show CDR1 as GTSNPN and CDR2 as SVGIG (reference sequence). The CDR3 DNA reads as TGTGCCTATACGACTAGCGGGGGGGCCCGAGAGCAGTTCTTC. This gives the protein CAYTTSGGAREQFF.

The V and J genes are TRBV6-5 and TRBJ2-3; D uncertain. This CDR3 has 14 amino acids. Trimming removed 6 bases from V and 1 base from J, with 11 bases in between. CDR1 MNHEY and CDR2 SVGAGI come from the germline V gene. The CDR3: CASSQHRGTDTQYF. CDR3 in DNA: TGTGCCAGCAGCCAGCACCGGGGCACAGATACGCAGTATTTT.

The V and J genes are TRBV5-1 and TRBJ2-5, with D perhaps TRBD2 (5 bases). The V and J ends lost 2 bases and 2 bases respectively, with 13 bases between them. CDR1 is SGHRS, CDR2 YFSETQ, per germline. The CDR3 loop spans 15 amino acids. The CDR3 is CASSFSLAPQETQYF. CDR3 bases: TGCGCCAGCAGCTTCAGCCTAGCCCCACAAGAGACCCAGTACTTC.

The J gene is TRBJ2-2, the V gene TRBV10-1; D uncertain. The V gene's germline CDR1 is WNHNN and CDR2 SYGVQD (reference sequence). V lost 6 bases to trimming and J lost 6 bases, with 8 bases between them. This CDR3 contains 12 residues. In DNA form, the CDR3 reads TGCGCCAGCAGGGGTATGGCCGGGGAGCTGTTTTTT. It codes for CASRGMAGELFF.

The chain combines TRBV10-2 with TRBJ1-5; D may be TRBD1 (5 bases). Germline V lookup: CDR1 WSHSY, CDR2 SAAADI. The ends were cut back, 3 bases at V and 4 bases at J, with 10 bases in the middle. The CDR3 sequence is 14 residues long. CDR3 in amino acids: CASSDTGQNQPQHF. In nucleotides, the CDR3 is TGCGCCAGCAGTGACACGGGGCAAAATCAGCCCCAGCATTTT.